Below, one TCR beta chain is given with its context. The data derive from a study of regulatory T cells in long-lasting Graves disease. Assembly of TCR beta libraries relied on iRepertoire HTBI primers together with Arm-PCR of CDR3 regions. TCRdb reanalysed the multiplex PCR reads using MiXCR and keeps one entry per CDR3 protein. The sample lists roughly 510,000 distinct CDR3 sequences, more than 15% seen once, with 12% in the top ten. Time point defined: newly diagnosed GD, antithyroid drugs for less than 3 months. PBMCs provided the RNA from which the TCR library was made. Looked up from germline, CDR1 is SGHTA and CDR2 is FQGNSA. The ends lost 5 bases at V and 7 bases at J; junction bases unmatched: 7. The length of the CDR3 is 14 residues. The same specimen was also included in a second study, on T cells in Graves' hyperthyroidism and ophthalmopathy.

The source was peripheral blood mononuclear cells (PBMCs), collected at new diagnosis, from a patient treated with antithyroid drugs. The rearrangement links TRBV7-2 to TRBJ1-2, with 10 bases aligning to TRBD1. The TCR was taken from a man younger than 35 with Graves disease. CDR3 nucleotides: TGTGCCAGCAGCCTAATCCGGACAGGGGGTGGCTACACCTTC. Its translation: CASSLIRTGGGYTF.